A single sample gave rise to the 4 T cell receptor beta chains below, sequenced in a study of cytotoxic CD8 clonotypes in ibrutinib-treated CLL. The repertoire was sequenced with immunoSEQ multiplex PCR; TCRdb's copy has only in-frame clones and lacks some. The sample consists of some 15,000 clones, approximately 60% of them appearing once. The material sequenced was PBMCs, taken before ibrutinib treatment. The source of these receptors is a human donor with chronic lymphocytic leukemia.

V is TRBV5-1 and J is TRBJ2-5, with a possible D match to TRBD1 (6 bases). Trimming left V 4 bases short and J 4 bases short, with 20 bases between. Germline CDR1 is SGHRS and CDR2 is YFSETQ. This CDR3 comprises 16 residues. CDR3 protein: CASSLTGTWTVETQYF. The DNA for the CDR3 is TGCGCCAGCAGCCTAACAGGGACGTGGACGGTAGAGACCCAGTACTTC.

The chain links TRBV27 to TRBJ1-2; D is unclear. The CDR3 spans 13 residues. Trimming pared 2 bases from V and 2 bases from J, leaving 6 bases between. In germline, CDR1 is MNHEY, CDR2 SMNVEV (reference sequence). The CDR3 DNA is TGTGCCAGCAGTTTAGCGGGGAACTATGGCTACACCTTC. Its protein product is CASSLAGNYGYTF.

CDR3 DNA: TGTGCCAGCAGCTTACTGGACAGTGATTCACCCCTCCACTTT. Protein product: CASSLLDSDSPLHF. The V call is TRBV7-9, the J call TRBJ1-6, with D possibly TRBD1 on 6 matching bases. The CDR3 is 14 amino acids. V lost 2 bases, J lost 8 bases, and 10 bases lay in between. Germline CDR1 reads SEHNR; CDR2 reads FQNEAQ (reference sequence).

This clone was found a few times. CDR3 sequence: CATSRDSPIVNTEAFF. The CDR3, as DNA: TGTGCCACCAGCAGAGATAGCCCAATTGTGAACACTGAAGCTTTCTTT. The V call is TRBV15, the J call TRBJ1-1; no firm D call. The V end lost 0 bases, the J end lost 0 bases, and 11 bases lay between the germline ends. The length of the CDR3 is 16 residues. Per germline, CDR1 LNHNV and CDR2 YYDKDF (reference sequence).